This TCR beta chain appears in the sequencing data of a study of cytomegalovirus exposure and HLA in healthy donors. In the PCR, 60 Vbeta and 13 Jbeta primers were used. Profiled with immunoSEQ multiplex PCR; TCRdb holds only in-frame clones, not every one. The sample consists of approximately 79,000 clones, 74% of them appearing once. CDR3 length: 17 residues. Germline lookup yields CDR1 SGHAT and CDR2 FQNNGV. Trimming took 0 bases from V and 9 from J; bases not matched to a gene: 13. The V and J genes are TRBV11-2 and TRBJ2-1, with 8 bases lining up with TRBD2. This clonotype was obtained from a man aged 35 to 55 in good health and CMV-seropositive. The sequenced sample consisted of PBMCs. The CDR3 spells CASSLDILGGGRGEQFF. The DNA for the CDR3 is TGTGCCAGCAGCTTAGACATTTTAGGCGGGGGGCGGGGTGAGCAGTTCTTC.